Listed below are T cell receptor beta chains from one sample, sequenced in a study of cytomegalovirus exposure and HLA in healthy donors. The repertoire was sequenced with immunoSEQ multiplex PCR; TCRdb's copy has only in-frame clones and lacks some. This sample carries around 210,000 clones, roughly 84% of them seen once, and the ten largest clones take 0.24%. Sequencing was performed on PBMCs. The receptors stem from a girl under 10 years old in good health and CMV-seronegative. CDR3s include the opening cysteine and the closing phenylalanine or tryptophan. The order of the fields is D gene, J gene, V gene, clone size, CDR3 DNA, CDR3 protein. A D gene is named only where the DNA matches it firmly. Clone size is stated in some rows and not others, as once, few, many or a class when expanded.

d_call: TRBD2; j_call: TRBJ2-3; v_call: TRBV7-2; clone_size: NA; cdr3_nt: TGTGCCAGCAGCTTAGAGGGGCGGGGGATCCCCACAGATACGCAGTATTTT; cdr3_aa: CASSLEGRGIPTDTQYF
d_call: TRBD2; j_call: TRBJ2-5; v_call: TRBV9; clone_size: NA; cdr3_nt: TGTGCCAGCAGCGTCAGGGAGGGGCGGGTCGGAGAGACCCAGTACTTC; cdr3_aa: CASSVREGRVGETQYF
d_call: NA; j_call: TRBJ2-1; v_call: TRBV5-1; clone_size: NA; cdr3_nt: TGCGCCAGCAGCTTGGGGGCTAGCGAATTAGGTGAGCAGTTCTTC; cdr3_aa: CASSLGASELGEQFF
d_call: TRBD1; j_call: TRBJ1-2; v_call: TRBV5-6; clone_size: NA; cdr3_nt: TGTGCCAGCAGCTTGCAGGGGGCGGGTGCGGTTGGCTACACCTTC; cdr3_aa: CASSLQGAGAVGYTF
d_call: TRBD1; j_call: TRBJ2-7; v_call: TRBV5-1; clone_size: NA; cdr3_nt: TGCGCCAGCGGGACAGGGCCCGTTTCGGGGGGCGAGCAGTACTTC; cdr3_aa: CASGTGPVSGGEQYF
d_call: TRBD2; j_call: TRBJ2-7; v_call: TRBV6-6; clone_size: few; cdr3_nt: TGTGCCCCCCGTACTAGCGGGAACGAGCAGTACTTC; cdr3_aa: CAPRTSGNEQYF
d_call: TRBD1; j_call: TRBJ2-7; v_call: TRBV10-1; clone_size: NA; cdr3_nt: TGCGCCAGCAGTGACCTCCGGGACAGGGACCCCTACGAGCAGTACTTC; cdr3_aa: CASSDLRDRDPYEQYF
d_call: TRBD1; j_call: TRBJ2-7; v_call: TRBV6-6; clone_size: NA; cdr3_nt: TGTGCCAGCAGGCTGGACAGGAGCTTTTACGAGCAGTACTTC; cdr3_aa: CASRLDRSFYEQYF
d_call: NA; j_call: TRBJ2-7; v_call: TRBV2; clone_size: NA; cdr3_nt: TGTGCCGGAGCGGGCAGCTCCTACGAGCAGTACTTC; cdr3_aa: CAGAGSSYEQYF
d_call: NA; j_call: TRBJ1-4; v_call: TRBV7-9; clone_size: NA; cdr3_nt: TGTGCCAGCACCCTCTCAGGTCCCAATGAAAAACTGTTTTTT; cdr3_aa: CASTLSGPNEKLFF
d_call: TRBD1; j_call: TRBJ2-5; v_call: TRBV7-4; clone_size: NA; cdr3_nt: TGTGCCAGCAGCTCCACCGACAGGGCCGAAGAGACCCAGTACTTC; cdr3_aa: CASSSTDRAEETQYF
d_call: TRBD1; j_call: TRBJ1-2; v_call: TRBV28; clone_size: NA; cdr3_nt: TGTGCCAGCAGAAATAAACAGGGGGCGGCAAGCCTAGGCTACACCTTC; cdr3_aa: CASRNKQGAASLGYTF
d_call: NA; j_call: TRBJ2-2; v_call: TRBV2; clone_size: NA; cdr3_nt: TGTGCCAGCCCAGGGAAGGCCGGGGAGCTGTTTTTT; cdr3_aa: CASPGKAGELFF
d_call: NA; j_call: TRBJ1-4; v_call: TRBV5-1; clone_size: few; cdr3_nt: TGCGCCAGCAGCTTGGCCCTGGGGACACCGAGCGAAAAACTGTTTTTT; cdr3_aa: CASSLALGTPSEKLFF
d_call: TRBD1; j_call: TRBJ2-7; v_call: TRBV4-2; clone_size: NA; cdr3_nt: TGTGCCAGCAGCCAAGACATCGGGACAGGGACGGATTACGAGCAGTACTTC; cdr3_aa: CASSQDIGTGTDYEQYF
d_call: NA; j_call: TRBJ2-3; v_call: TRBV5-6; clone_size: few; cdr3_nt: TGTGCCAGCAGCTTGGCTCCCGGGTCAACAGATACGCAGTATTTT; cdr3_aa: CASSLAPGSTDTQYF
d_call: TRBD2; j_call: TRBJ2-1; v_call: TRBV5-1; clone_size: NA; cdr3_nt: TGCGCCAGCAGCCTATTAGGGAGGGCCTCGTATGAGCAGTTCTTC; cdr3_aa: CASSLLGRASYEQFF
d_call: TRBD2; j_call: TRBJ2-3; v_call: TRBV4-2; clone_size: few; cdr3_nt: TGTGCCAGCAGCCAGGGGACTAGCGGGGGACCAGATACGCAGTATTTT; cdr3_aa: CASSQGTSGGPDTQYF
d_call: NA; j_call: TRBJ2-7; v_call: TRBV2; clone_size: NA; cdr3_nt: TGTGCCGGCGGCGGGGCCACCTACGAGCAGTACTTC; cdr3_aa: CAGGGATYEQYF
d_call: TRBD2; j_call: TRBJ2-1; v_call: TRBV2; clone_size: NA; cdr3_nt: TGTGCCAGCAGTGCCCAGGGTAGCGGGGTGAATGAGCAGTTCTTC; cdr3_aa: CASSAQGSGVNEQFF
d_call: TRBD2; j_call: TRBJ2-3; v_call: TRBV9; clone_size: NA; cdr3_nt: TGTGCCAGCAGCGTAGTCGGGGGAGGGACAGATACGCAGTATTTT; cdr3_aa: CASSVVGGGTDTQYF
d_call: NA; j_call: TRBJ1-3; v_call: TRBV14; clone_size: NA; cdr3_nt: TGTGCCAGCAGCCAAGGGAGGTCTGGAAACACCATATATTTT; cdr3_aa: CASSQGRSGNTIYF
d_call: NA; j_call: TRBJ1-1; v_call: TRBV29-1; clone_size: once; cdr3_nt: TGCAGCGTTGCTAGGGGCCCGAACACTGAAGCTTTCTTT; cdr3_aa: CSVARGPNTEAFF
d_call: TRBD2; j_call: TRBJ2-7; v_call: TRBV10-3; clone_size: NA; cdr3_nt: TGTGCCATCAGTCCAAAGCGGGAGGCCGCCTACGAGCAGTACTTC; cdr3_aa: CAISPKREAAYEQYF
d_call: TRBD2; j_call: TRBJ2-5; v_call: TRBV9; clone_size: NA; cdr3_nt: TGTGCCAGCAGCGTTAGCGGGAGGGGTTACGGGGAGACCCAGTACTTC; cdr3_aa: CASSVSGRGYGETQYF
d_call: TRBD2; j_call: TRBJ2-3; v_call: TRBV9; clone_size: few; cdr3_nt: TGTGCCAGCAGCGTAGGAGCGGGGGCCTACACAGATACGCAGTATTTT; cdr3_aa: CASSVGAGAYTDTQYF
d_call: TRBD2; j_call: TRBJ2-7; v_call: TRBV27; clone_size: NA; cdr3_nt: TGTGCCAGCAGTTTTTCCCTAGCGGGGACATACGAGCAGTACTTC; cdr3_aa: CASSFSLAGTYEQYF